One sample yielded the 21 T cell receptor delta chains listed below, sequenced in a study of gamma-delta T cells after stem cell transplantation. TCRdb re-called the RT-PCR reads with CATT. The top ten clones hold roughly 27% of a sample with about 2,000 delta-chain clones, approximately 14% of them seen once. The sample was gamma-delta T cells. The source is a human donor. It is not recorded whose cells these are; they may come from a transplant donor.

This clone is termed medium-sized. J is TRDJ3 and V is TRDV2; 9 nucleotides align to TRDD3. With 0 bases clipped from V and 2 bases from J, the junction kept 10 bases outside the gene matches. Germline values: CDR1 GEAIGNYY, CDR2 EKD. The CDR3 runs to 20 residues. The chain's CDR3 is CACDTVTGGHSPWDTRQMFF. Here the CDR3 DNA reads TGTGCCTGTGACACCGTTACTGGGGGACACTCCCCCTGGGACACCCGACAGATGTTTTTC.

This clone was counted only a few times. The gene calls are TRDV2 and TRDJ1; TRDD3 matches at 8 bases. V lost 3 bases and J lost 4; bases outside the gene matches: 9. Germline V lookup: CDR1 GEAIGNYY, CDR2 EKD. The CDR3 is 15 amino acids. For the CDR3, the DNA is TGTGCCTGTGACCCACTGGGGGGTGGTCACGATAAACTCATCTTT. Its protein product is CACDPLGGGHDKLIF.

Only a few counts were recorded for this clone. The chain employs TRDV2 and TRDJ3; D is unclear. V lost 0 bases and J lost 1, with 12 bases in between. Germline V lookup: CDR1 GEAIGNYY, CDR2 EKD. This CDR3 region has 18 residues. CDR3 sequence reads: CACDTVVGVSWDTRQMFF. CDR3 bases: TGTGCCTGTGACACCGTTGTCGGGGTATCCTGGGACACCCGACAGATGTTTTTC.

By share, this clone ranks as large. The V gene is TRDV2, the J gene TRDJ1, with D possibly matching TRDD3 (5 bases). CDR3 length: 19 amino acids. Germline V gene sequence: CDR1 GEAIGNYY, CDR2 EKD. Trimming took 0 bases from V and 0 from J, leaving 22 bases between them. CDR3 protein: CACDTVAGGPTRNTDKLIF. CDR3 nucleotide sequence: TGTGCCTGTGACACCGTAGCCGGGGGTCCGACTCGAAACACCGATAAACTCATCTTT.

This clone was counted a few times. CDR3 residues: CACDTGGLGGYAGRTDKLIF. Written as DNA, the CDR3 is TGTGCCTGTGACACCGGAGGACTTGGGGGATACGCGGGGAGAACCGATAAACTCATCTTT. The chain recombines TRDV2 with TRDJ1, with 11 bases fitting TRDD3. Germline lookup yields CDR1 GEAIGNYY and CDR2 EKD. The CDR3 has 20 residues. The V and J ends lost 0 bases and 2 bases, in that order; junction bases with no gene match: 16.

About this clone itself: With a much larger clone just one base away, this may be a read error. This sample includes further DNA sequences coding for the same CDR3. V gene TRDV2 combines with J gene TRDJ2, with TRDD3 matching over 8 bases. This CDR3 has 17 residues. Germline V gene sequence: CDR1 GEAIGNYY, CDR2 EKD. J gave up 2 bases and V 1 base, and 8 bases lay outside the gene matches. This CDR3 reads CACDTLGDTSLTAQLFF. CDR3 DNA: TGTGCCTGTGACACTCTGGGGGACACGTCATTGACAGCACAACTCTTCTTT.

This clone turned up a few times. Only one base separates this from a far larger clonotype, so it likely reflects a read error. Different DNA sequences within this sample yield the same CDR3. The chain couples TRDV2 to TRDJ3; TRDD3 matches 10 bases. This CDR3 spans 18 amino acids. CDR1 and CDR2 (germline): GEAIGNYY, EKD. CDR3 sequence reads: CACDLLGDNSWDTRQMFF. In DNA, the CDR3 is TGTGCCTGTGATCTTCTGGGGGATAACTCCTGGGACACCCGACAGATGTTCTTC.

In its sample, this clone was seen a few times. The protein recorded in TCRdb matches a much larger clone and deviates from this DNA's translation at residue 4, suggesting a read error; the protein here is obtained by translating the DNA. This chain joins TRDV2 and TRDJ1; 9 bases line up with TRDD3. Germline loops: CDR1 GEAIGNYY, CDR2 EKD. The CDR3 runs to 16 residues. CDR3 bases: TGTGCCTGTAACACGCTGGGGGATCCCAAGATCGATAAACTCATCTTT. Protein sequence: CACNTLGDPKIDKLIF.

This clone has just a few counts. The V call is TRDV2, the J call TRDJ3, with TRDD3 as a possible D gene (6 bases). Trimming took off 0 bases at V and 0 bases at J, with 17 bases between the two ends. The CDR3 extends over 20 amino acids. CDR1 is GEAIGNYY and CDR2 is EKD in the germline V gene. CDR3 sequence (DNA): TGTGCCTGTGACACCGCGAACGTGGGGGTCAGCTCCTGGGACACCCGACAGATGTTTTTC. It yields the protein CACDTANVGVSSWDTRQMFF.

V gene TRDV2 combines with J gene TRDJ1; 13 bases are shared with TRDD3. The CDR3 has 21 residues. Germline loops: CDR1 GEAIGNYY, CDR2 EKD. V lost 1 base to trimming and J lost 0 bases; unmatched junction nucleotides: 16. The CDR3 here is CACDTLTGGYARLNDTDKLIF. CDR3 DNA: TGTGCCTGTGACACACTTACTGGGGGATACGCCCGCTTAAACGACACCGATAAACTCATCTTT.

The V gene is TRDV2, the J gene TRDJ1; 10 positions agree with TRDD3. Germline V gene sequence: CDR1 GEAIGNYY, CDR2 EKD. The V and J ends lost 3 bases and 3 bases, in that order; junction bases with no gene match: 9. The CDR3 has 16 amino acids. Written as DNA, the CDR3 is TGTGCCTGTGACTCCCTTTCGGGGGATACGCCCGATAAACTCATCTTT. This gives the protein CACDSLSGDTPDKLIF.

This clone occurred a few times. A far larger clone lies a single base away; this is likely a read error. The CDR3 DNA reads as TGTGCCTGTGACACCCTGGACTTGGCCGGGCACCTCACTACCGACACCGATAAACTCATCTTT. Translated, it gives CACDTLDLAGHLTTDTDKLIF. The chain joins TRDV2 to TRDJ1; no clear D. This CDR3 has 21 amino acids. Germline values: CDR1 GEAIGNYY, CDR2 EKD. V dropped 0 bases and J dropped 0 bases, with 28 bases sitting between them.

There are a few counts of this clone. V and J are TRDV2 and TRDJ1, with 8 bases lining up with TRDD3. Trimming cost V 2 bases and J 0 bases; bases outside gene matches: 10. CDR1 and CDR2 (germline): GEAIGNYY, EKD. CDR3 size: 17 residues. The CDR3 spells CACDRVLGATYTDKLIF. CDR3 coding DNA: TGTGCCTGTGACAGAGTACTGGGGGCCACGTACACCGATAAACTCATCTTT.

This clone was seen a few times. At the DNA level, this CDR3 is encoded by other sequences in the same sample as well. The V and J genes are TRDV2 and TRDJ1; TRDD3 aligns across 10 bases. Assignment of the J gene here rests on matching the DNA to germline, because TCRdb gives none. Germline V CDR1 and CDR2: GEAIGNYY, EKD. The CDR3 spans 19 residues. The trim removed 1 base at V and 2 bases at J, leaving 15 bases unmatched. The CDR3 DNA sequence: TGTGCCTGTGACACTTTGGCTGGGGGATATACACAAGGGACCGATAAACTCATCTTT. Residues: CACDTLAGGYTQGTDKLIF.

The chain recombines TRDV2 with TRDJ1; D is possibly TRDD3 (5 bases). There are 17 residues in the CDR3. CDR1 and CDR2 from the germline V gene are GEAIGNYY and EKD. Trimming removed 0 bases from V and 2 bases from J, with 18 bases in between. The DNA for the CDR3 is TGTGCCTGTGACACCGCCGGGGAGGCCCCAACGACCGATAAACTCATCTTT. As protein: CACDTAGEAPTTDKLIF.

V gene TRDV2 combines with J gene TRDJ1; the D gene is possibly TRDD3 (6 bases). The CDR3 is 15 amino acids. V lost 0 bases and J 2 bases, leaving 12 bases between the germline ends. CDR1 and CDR2 from the germline V gene are GEAIGNYY and EKD. The CDR3: CACDTAGGKTDKLIF. The CDR3 nucleotides read TGTGCCTGTGACACCGCCGGGGGAAAGACCGATAAACTCATCTTT.

In this sample, this clone turned up a few times. CDR3 amino acids: CACDTLPPLVEGGYKYTDKLIF. Written as DNA, the CDR3 is TGTGCCTGTGACACCCTACCCCCCTTAGTGGAGGGGGGATACAAGTACACCGATAAACTCATCTTT. This chain uses TRDV2 with TRDJ1; TRDD3 aligns across 9 bases. CDR1 is GEAIGNYY, CDR2 EKD, per germline. V was pared by 0 bases and J by 0 bases, with 22 bases of the junction left unmatched. CDR3 size: 22 residues.

This clone occurred a few times. The chain is built from TRDV2 and TRDJ1; TRDD3 agrees at 10 bases. The CDR3 is made up of 18 amino acids. V was clipped by 2 bases and J by 0 bases; unmatched bases: 11. Germline CDR1 reads GEAIGNYY; CDR2 reads EKD. In nucleotides, the CDR3 is TGTGCCTGTGACATACTACTGGGGGATTCCGAGTACACCGATAAACTCATCTTT. Its protein product is CACDILLGDSEYTDKLIF.

This chain joins TRDV2 and TRDJ1, with 13 bases that match TRDD3. Germline V lookup: CDR1 GEAIGNYY, CDR2 EKD. The CDR3 loop spans 20 amino acids. Losses at the gene ends were 0 bases for V and 1 base for J; bases not matched to a gene: 13. CDR3 sequence: CACDTVLLGDTRSVTDKLIF. The DNA for the CDR3 is TGTGCCTGTGACACCGTTTTACTGGGGGATACGCGTTCGGTCACCGATAAACTCATCTTT.

The rearrangement links TRDV2 to TRDJ3; 12 bases map to TRDD3. TCRdb supplies no J gene; here it was assigned by aligning the nucleotide sequence to germline. V was pared by 1 base and J by 0 bases, with 3 bases of the junction left unmatched. The CDR3 sequence is 19 residues long. Germline values: CDR1 GEAIGNYY, CDR2 EKD. CDR3 amino acids: CACDTVLGDTSWDTRQMFF. The DNA for the CDR3 is TGTGCCTGTGACACGGTACTGGGGGATACCTCCTGGGACACCCGACAGATGTTTTTC.

About this clone itself: A read error may account for a junction end that differs from germline. The rearrangement uses TRDV2 and TRDJ3; TRDD3 matches 8 bases. CDR3 length equals 22 residues. The germline CDR1 and CDR2 sequences are GEAIGNYY and EKD. The CDR3 reads CACDTVLGIPKNSSWDTRQMFF. In DNA form, the CDR3 reads TGCGCCTGTGACACGGTTCTGGGGATACCGAAAAATAGCTCCTGGGACACCCGACAGATGTTTTTC.